This T cell receptor beta chain was identified in a study of OX40 agonist ivuxolimab in advanced cancers. Whole-study context: Participants, roughly 81% male, averaged around 64 years of age, ranging from roughly 23 to 80. Therapy given before enrollment (anti-PD-1, anti-PD-L1 or anti-CTLA-4) was allowed, and approximately 40% had some.

Sequencing used immunoSEQ multiplex PCR; TCRdb keeps in-frame clones, though not all of them. Here the sample spans around 44,000 clones, more than 75% being singletons. This clone was detected a few times. The CDR3 sequence is 15 residues long. V dropped 5 bases and J dropped 0; count of bases not matched to a gene: 3. Germline V gives CDR1 SEHNR, CDR2 FQNEAQ (reference sequence). The clonotype originates from an adult with an advanced solid tumor such as melanoma, head and neck, liver or kidney cancer. Sequences were derived from CD4+ or CD8+ T cells sorted from blood, sampled in a trial of the OX40 agonist ivuxolimab. The chain combines TRBV7-9 with TRBJ1-5; 8 bases are a match to TRBD1. For the CDR3, the DNA is TGTGCCAGCAGCCTGGGACAGGATAGCAATCAGCCCCAGCATTTT. Protein: CASSLGQDSNQPQHF.